Listed below are T cell receptor beta chains from one sample, sequenced in a study of cytotoxic CD8 clonotypes in ibrutinib-treated CLL. Assay used: immunoSEQ multiplex PCR; TCRdb lists only in-frame clones, some missing. The sample consists of some 200,000 clones, roughly 73% of them appearing once. Here the sequenced sample was PBMCs, taken after 12 months of ibrutinib treatment. These TCRs come from a human donor with chronic lymphocytic leukemia. The CDR3 runs from the conserved cysteine through the conserved F or W. A D gene is named only where the DNA matches it firmly. Rows give clone size only sometimes, using once, few, many, or a class for an expanded clone.

>TRBJ2-7|.|.|TRBV2
CARRRQDGSYEQYF
TGTGCCCGACGACGGCAAGACGGATCCTACGAGCAGTACTTC
>TRBJ2-2|once|TRBD1|TRBV9
CASSARQGTGELFF
TGTGCCAGCAGCGCCCGACAGGGAACCGGGGAGCTGTTTTTT
>TRBJ2-7|.|TRBD2|TRBV28
CASSLGSSGRYEQYF
TGTGCCAGCAGTTTAGGGTCTAGCGGGAGATACGAGCAGTACTTC
>TRBJ1-2|few|.|TRBV10-3
CAISGVAGSHGYTF
TGTGCCATCAGTGGGGTCGCAGGGAGTCATGGCTACACCTTC
>TRBJ2-3|.|.|TRBV5-1
CASSLNVPDTQYF
TGCGCCAGCAGCTTGAATGTTCCGGATACGCAGTATTTT
>TRBJ2-7|.|TRBD2|TRBV27
CASSFATSGVYEQYF
TGTGCCAGCAGTTTTGCGACTAGCGGGGTGTACGAGCAGTACTTC
>TRBJ1-5|few|TRBD1|TRBV5-1
CASTPRGVGQPQHF
TGCGCCAGCACCCCCAGGGGGGTCGGCCAGCCCCAGCATTTT
>TRBJ2-7|few|.|TRBV2
CASRDYEQYF
TGTGCCAGCAGGGACTACGAGCAGTACTTC
>TRBJ1-1|.|.|TRBV28
CASRTTQGNTEAFF
TGTGCCAGCAGAACAACTCAGGGGAACACTGAAGCTTTCTTT
>TRBJ2-6|.|.|TRBV21-1
CASSIAGTTFSGANVLTF
TGTGCCAGCAGCATTGCAGGGACGACCTTCTCTGGGGCCAACGTCCTGACTTTC
>TRBJ2-1|.|.|TRBV4-1
CASSQRIPGPNEQFF
TGCGCCAGCAGCCAGAGGATTCCGGGACCAAATGAGCAGTTCTTC
>TRBJ1-1|.|.|TRBV4-1
CASSLNPWGNTEAFF
TGCGCCAGCAGCCTAAACCCGTGGGGGAACACTGAAGCTTTCTTT
>TRBJ2-2|once|.|TRBV5-1
CASSLTTRTVLPGELFF
TGCGCCAGCAGCTTAACCACACGGACAGTTCTCCCCGGGGAGCTGTTTTTT
>TRBJ2-7|.|TRBD2|TRBV9
CASSPWTSGGTEQYF
TGTGCCAGCAGCCCCTGGACTAGCGGGGGAACCGAGCAGTACTTC
>TRBJ1-1|.|TRBD1|TRBV2
CASRGQGGTEAFF
TGTGCCAGCAGAGGACAGGGGGGCACTGAAGCTTTCTTT
>TRBJ2-1|.|TRBD2|TRBV5-1
CASSPEASGYYNEQFF
TGCGCCAGCAGCCCGGAGGCTAGCGGGTATTACAATGAGCAGTTCTTC
>TRBJ2-7|.|.|TRBV5-4
CASSEGVDYEQYF
TGTGCCAGCAGCGAGGGAGTGGACTACGAGCAGTACTTC
>TRBJ2-7|.|TRBD2|TRBV7-8
CASSRNGAASGLSYEQYF
TGTGCCAGCAGCCGAAACGGGGCAGCTAGCGGGTTATCCTACGAGCAGTACTTC
>TRBJ2-7|once|TRBD1|TRBV5-1
CASSWGQGTDEQYF
TGCGCCAGCAGCTGGGGACAGGGGACAGACGAGCAGTACTTC
>TRBJ1-1|.|TRBD1|TRBV5-1
CASSLIGAGGNTEAFF
TGCGCCAGCAGCTTAATTGGGGCAGGGGGGAACACTGAAGCTTTCTTT
>TRBJ2-7|.|.|TRBV5-6
CASSTGVEGPYEQYF
TGTGCCAGCAGTACCGGAGTCGAGGGCCCCTACGAGCAGTACTTC
>TRBJ2-5|.|TRBD1|TRBV7-9
CASSWGQNQETQYF
TGTGCCAGCAGCTGGGGACAGAACCAAGAGACCCAGTACTTC
>TRBJ1-3|.|.|TRBV4-1
CASSQDPVSSIYF
TGCGCCAGCAGCCAAGATCCGGTCTCGTCCATATATTTT
>TRBJ2-7|few|.|TRBV10-1
CASSERAGTHEQYF
TGCGCCAGCAGTGAGAGGGCAGGGACCCACGAGCAGTACTTC
>TRBJ1-5|.|.|TRBV6-6
CASSSPGGNQPQHF
TGTGCCAGCAGTTCCCCTGGGGGCAATCAGCCCCAGCATTTT
>TRBJ2-1|.|.|TRBV5-1
CASSLLWARYNEQFF
TGCGCCAGCAGCTTGTTGTGGGCGCGGTACAATGAGCAGTTCTTC
>TRBJ2-1|.|.|TRBV5-1
CASSSHPFAGGWNEQFF
TGCGCCAGCAGCTCTCACCCCTTCGCGGGCGGTTGGAATGAGCAGTTCTTC
>TRBJ2-1|.|.|TRBV30
CAWSTGIINEQFF
TGTGCCTGGAGTACTGGAATCATCAATGAGCAGTTCTTC
>TRBJ2-1|.|.|TRBV7-2
CASSLVVVEQFF
TGTGCCAGCAGCCTTGTTGTCGTCGAGCAGTTCTTC
>TRBJ2-7|.|.|TRBV7-2
CASSLGTGYEQYF
TGTGCCAGCAGCTTAGGCACTGGCTACGAGCAGTACTTC
>TRBJ2-6|.|.|TRBV27
CASSLGGPGANVLTF
TGTGCCAGCAGTTTGGGGGGGCCTGGGGCCAACGTCCTGACTTTC
>TRBJ2-5|.|.|TRBV7-6
CASSLEAGAETQYF
TGTGCCAGCAGCCTCGAGGCGGGGGCGGAGACCCAGTACTTC
>TRBJ2-1|.|TRBD2|TRBV6-1
CASSERPAGVGNEQFF
TGTGCCAGCAGTGAACGTCCAGCGGGAGTGGGGAATGAGCAGTTCTTC
>TRBJ2-6|.|.|TRBV7-6
CASSPLSGANVLTF
TGTGCCAGCAGCCCCCTCTCTGGGGCCAACGTCCTGACTTTC
>TRBJ2-2|.|TRBD2|TRBV28
CASSPGLATIDNTGELFF
TGTGCCAGCAGCCCGGGACTAGCCACAATTGATAACACCGGGGAGCTGTTTTTT
>TRBJ2-3|.|.|TRBV6-5
CASSYSSYTDTQYF
TGTGCCAGCAGTTACTCCTCGTACACAGATACGCAGTATTTT
>TRBJ1-1|.|.|TRBV6-5
CASRLQQNTEAFF
TGTGCCAGCAGGCTTCAGCAGAACACTGAAGCTTTCTTT
>TRBJ2-2|few|.|TRBV4-1
CASSLWGSRSGELFF
TGCGCCAGCAGCCTCTGGGGGTCTCGGTCCGGGGAGCTGTTTTTT
>TRBJ2-3|.|.|TRBV7-9
CASSFRTDTQYF
TGTGCCAGCAGCTTCCGCACAGATACGCAGTATTTT
>TRBJ2-7|.|.|TRBV7-9
CASSPWAYEQYF
TGTGCCAGCAGCCCATGGGCTTACGAGCAGTACTTC
>TRBJ2-5|.|TRBD2|TRBV2
CASSEWGSGGTGETQYF
TGTGCCAGCAGTGAATGGGGTAGCGGGGGAACGGGAGAGACCCAGTACTTC
>TRBJ2-3|once|.|TRBV5-1
CASSSRQGRTDTQYF
TGCGCCAGCAGCTCTCGGCAGGGACGCACAGATACGCAGTATTTT
>TRBJ1-1|.|.|TRBV5-1
CASSLGAWMEEAFF
TGCGCCAGCAGCTTGGGTGCGTGGATGGAGGAGGCTTTCTTT
>TRBJ2-3|many|.|TRBV28
CASTKTGIGVADTQYF
TGTGCCAGCACCAAAACAGGGATTGGGGTGGCAGATACGCAGTATTTT
>TRBJ1-5|.|TRBD1|TRBV10-3
CAISEWTGGNQPQHF
TGTGCCATCAGTGAGTGGACAGGGGGCAATCAGCCCCAGCATTTT
>TRBJ2-5|.|.|TRBV6-5
CASSSGGGVQETQYF
TGTGCCAGCAGTTCCGGCGGGGGCGTACAAGAGACCCAGTACTTC
>TRBJ2-7|.|.|TRBV4-2
CASSQVSAPGQKYF
TGTGCCAGCAGCCAAGTTTCCGCCCCGGGACAAAAGTACTTC